These 32 T cell receptor beta chains originate from one sample sequenced in a study of OX40 agonist ivuxolimab in advanced cancers. TCRdb's table, derived via immunoSEQ multiplex PCR, lists solely in-frame clones and lacks some. This sample has approximately 17,000 clones; 75% to 90% occur once, and the top ten carry roughly 29%. The sample consisted of CD4+ or CD8+ T cells sorted from blood, taken in a trial of the OX40 agonist ivuxolimab. All receptors come from an adult with an advanced solid tumor such as melanoma, head and neck, liver or kidney cancer.

DNA of the CDR3: TGTGCCAGCAGCAAAGAAAACCGCCTCTGGGAGCAGTACTTC. Its translation is CASSKENRLWEQYF. The chain uses TRBV21-1 and TRBJ2-5; no DNA check was done on the table's D call, TRBD2. TRBV21-1 is a pseudogene. The CDR3 consists of 14 residues.

The V gene is TRBV2, the J gene TRBJ2-7; 9 bases map to TRBD1. The junction had 11 bases not matched to a gene; V was cut back by 5 bases and J by 3 bases. The V gene's germline CDR1 is SNHLY and CDR2 FYNNEI. This CDR3 contains 16 residues. The CDR3 sequence: CASSPRGTGISYEQYF. As DNA, the CDR3 is TGTGCCAGCAGTCCCCGAGGGACAGGGATAAGCTACGAGCAGTACTTC.

Of note for this clone: Relative to the germline gene, one junction end is altered; a read error may explain this. The V and J genes are TRBV5-4 and TRBJ2-2, with 13 bases that match TRBD2. Germline assignment: CDR1 SGHNT and CDR2 YYREEE (reference sequence). The CDR3 consists of 17 residues. In DNA form, the CDR3 reads TGCGCCAGCAGCCAAGATATGGGGACTAGCGGGAACGGGGAGCTGTTTTTT. It yields the protein CASSQDMGTSGNGELFF.

The chain carries TRBV2 and TRBJ1-2; possibly TRBD1 for D (5 bases). This CDR3 has 15 residues. Per germline, CDR1 SNHLY and CDR2 FYNNEI. V dropped 4 bases and J dropped 3 bases, with 15 bases sitting between them. CDR3 in amino acids: CASSAEGVVYYGYTF. The CDR3 region has the DNA TGTGCCAGCAGTGCAGAAGGGGTAGTTTACTATGGCTACACCTTC.

The chain recombines TRBV4-2 with TRBJ2-1, with D possibly being TRBD1 (6 bases). The germline CDR1 and CDR2 sequences are LGHNA and YNFKEQ. Trimming left V 3 bases short and J 0 bases short, with 9 bases between. The CDR3 length is 15 residues. The CDR3 DNA is TGTGCCAGCAGCCAGACAGGCCTCTCCTACAATGAGCAGTTCTTC. Residues: CASSQTGLSYNEQFF.

This clone was detected only a few times. The genes are TRBV28 and TRBJ2-3, with D perhaps matching TRBD2 (5 bases). Germline CDR1 MDHEN, CDR2 SYDVKM. The CDR3 loop spans 14 amino acids. Deletions cut 6 bases from V and 4 bases from J, with 14 bases between. The CDR3 DNA reads TGTGCCAGCAGACTTCCGGGGAGTCCAGATACGCAGTATTTT. This codes for CASRLPGSPDTQYF.

This clone was counted once. This chain joins TRBV4-2 and TRBJ1-2; possible D gene TRBD1, 5 bases. The CDR3 is 14 residues long. The V end was cut by 0 bases, the J end by 4 bases, with 9 bases between. Germline V gene sequence: CDR1 LGHNA, CDR2 YNFKEQ. CDR3 loop: CASSQDTGTYGYTF. CDR3 DNA sequence: TGTGCCAGCAGCCAAGATACGGGGACCTATGGCTACACCTTC.

This CDR3 is CATTLDMNEQFF. The CDR3 DNA reads TGTGCCACTACGCTCGATATGAATGAGCAGTTCTTC. The chain links TRBV15 to TRBJ2-1, with D hard to call. The germline gives CDR1 LNHNV, CDR2 YYDKDF (reference sequence). The ends were cut back, 9 bases at V and 7 bases at J, with 13 bases in the middle. The CDR3 runs to 12 residues.

CDR3 protein: CASFRSAGRREAFF. The CDR3 nucleotides are TGTGCCAGCTTTCGTTCGGCGGGCAGGCGTGAAGCTTTCTTT. The chain recombines TRBV5-5 with TRBJ1-1; D not resolved. V was trimmed by 7 bases and J by 7 bases, leaving 20 bases between them. Germline V gene sequence: CDR1 SGHKS, CDR2 YYEKEE (reference sequence). The CDR3 runs to 14 residues. Drawing the rest from reference TRBV5-5 and TRBJ1-1, the complete variable domain is DAGVTQSPTHLIKTRGQQVTLRCSPISGHKSVSWYQQVLGQGPQFIFQYYEKEERGRGNFPDRFSARQFPNYSSELNVNALLLGDSALYLCASFRSAGRREAFFGQGTRLTVV.

This clone occurred once. J is TRBJ1-4 and V is TRBV7-6, with D maybe TRBD1 (6 bases). The CDR3 is 16 amino acids. Trimming took 5 bases from V and 3 from J, leaving 16 bases between them. Germline-derived CDR1 and CDR2 are SGHVS and FNYEAQ. This chain's CDR3 is CASSPFWEGANEKLFF. The CDR3 DNA is TGTGCCAGCAGCCCGTTTTGGGAGGGGGCTAATGAAAAACTGTTTTTT.

This chain links TRBV6-6 with TRBJ1-1; no reliable D call. Germline CDR1 reads MNHNY; CDR2 reads SVGAGI (reference sequence). The CDR3 is 14 residues long. The V gene lost 6 bases and the J gene lost 1 base, with 12 bases spanning the gap. CDR3 loop: CASSPLAPNTEAFF. CDR3 in DNA: TGTGCCAGCAGCCCCTTGGCCCCGAACACTGAAGCTTTCTTT.

The chain links TRBV10-2 to TRBJ2-3; 13 bases agree with TRBD2. CDR1 is WSHSY and CDR2 is SAAADI in the germline V gene. J lost 4 bases, V lost 5 bases, and 3 bases had no gene match. The CDR3 length is 15 residues. The CDR3 sequence: CASSWTSGSSDTQYF. The CDR3 DNA is TGCGCCAGCAGTTGGACTAGCGGGAGTTCAGATACGCAGTATTTT.

The chain links TRBV27 to TRBJ2-1; 11 bases are a match to TRBD1. Germline trimming cut 5 bases from V and 8 bases from J; bases unmatched to any gene: 2. Germline lookup yields CDR1 MNHEY and CDR2 SMNVEV (reference sequence). The CDR3 has 13 residues. This CDR3 reads CASSRTGGDEQFF. In DNA form, the CDR3 reads TGTGCCAGCAGTCGGACAGGGGGCGATGAGCAGTTCTTC.

The chain links TRBV28 to TRBJ2-1; TRBD2 agrees at 9 bases. V lost 6 bases, J lost 8 bases, and 8 bases stayed unmatched. Germline V gene sequence: CDR1 MDHEN, CDR2 SYDVKM. The CDR3 spans 14 residues. The CDR3 loop reads CASRSPGLAYEQFF. CDR3 sequence (DNA): TGTGCCAGCAGGTCTCCGGGACTAGCATATGAGCAGTTCTTC.

The V gene is TRBV5-6, the J gene TRBJ2-2; perhaps TRBD2 as D (5 bases). Trimming left V 4 bases short and J 2 bases short, with 9 bases between. The CDR3 extends over 14 amino acids. Per the germline V gene, CDR1 is SGHDT and CDR2 is YYEEEE. This CDR3 reads CASSPGDNTGELFF. In nucleotides, the CDR3 is TGTGCCAGCAGCCCCGGGGATAACACCGGGGAGCTGTTTTTT.

The chain uses TRBV6-1 and TRBJ1-1; 8 bases line up with TRBD1. The germline gives CDR1 MNHNS, CDR2 SASEGT. CDR3 length: 14 amino acids. V dropped 6 bases and J dropped 1; count of bases not matched to a gene: 4. CDR3: CASRPGGWNTEAFF. The CDR3 coding sequence is TGTGCCAGCAGGCCAGGGGGCTGGAACACTGAAGCTTTCTTT.

The V gene is TRBV13, the J gene TRBJ1-4, with 9 positions matching TRBD1. This CDR3 region has 16 residues. V shed 4 bases and J 5 bases; nucleotides not matched to a gene: 8. From germline, CDR1 is PRHDT and CDR2 FYEKMQ (reference sequence). CDR3 sequence: CASSSEFGTGNEKLFF. The CDR3 DNA reads TGTGCCAGCAGCTCCGAGTTTGGGACAGGGAATGAAAAACTGTTTTTT. Together with reference TRBV13 and TRBJ1-4, the CDR3 gives the full variable domain: AAGVIQSPRHLIKEKRETATLKCYPIPRHDTVYWYQQGPGQDPQFLISFYEKMQSDKGSIPDRFSAQQFSDYHSELNMSSLELGDSALYFCASSSEFGTGNEKLFFGSGTQLSVL.

The V call is TRBV9, the J call TRBJ2-6, with 9 bases matching TRBD1. The ends lost 4 bases at V and 13 bases at J; junction bases unmatched: 9. This CDR3 has 14 residues. CDR1 is SGDLS and CDR2 is YYNGEE in the germline V gene. The CDR3 bases are TGTGCCAGCAGCCCCCGGACAGGGGTCGGGGTCCTGACTTTC. Translated, it gives CASSPRTGVGVLTF.

The chain uses TRBV11-3 and TRBJ2-1; D ambiguous. Germline V gene data show CDR1 as SGHNT and CDR2 as YENEEA. Trimming shortened V by 5 bases and J by 8 bases, and 10 bases separated the two germline ends. The CDR3 is made up of 12 amino acids. CDR3 coding DNA: TGTGCCAGCAGCCAAGTCCCCGATGAGCAGTTCTTC. Protein: CASSQVPDEQFF.

The chain links TRBV7-9 to TRBJ1-1; D is unclear. Germline CDR1 SEHNR, CDR2 FQNEAQ (reference sequence). Trimming cost V 4 bases and J 5 bases, with 14 bases left between them. The CDR3 consists of 14 residues. The CDR3, as DNA: TGTGCCAGCAGCTCCGTACATTTGGGGACTGAAGCTTTCTTT. The encoded protein is CASSSVHLGTEAFF.

J is TRBJ2-3 and V is TRBV11-3; 10 bases map to TRBD2. The CDR3 is 18 residues long. V shed 5 bases and J 0 bases; nucleotides not matched to a gene: 11. The germline gives CDR1 SGHNT, CDR2 YENEEA. In DNA, the CDR3 is TGTGCCAGCAGCCTAACTCACTCGACTAGCGGGAGCACAGATACGCAGTATTTT. As protein: CASSLTHSTSGSTDTQYF.

The J gene is TRBJ2-1, the V gene TRBV19; a possible D gene is TRBD2 (6 bases). The CDR3 extends over 11 amino acids. Trimming cost V 8 bases and J 9 bases, with 11 bases left between them. Germline loops: CDR1 LNHDA, CDR2 SQIVND (reference sequence). The CDR3: CASSPGAEQFF. DNA for the CDR3: TGTGCCAGTTCCCCGGGAGCTGAGCAGTTCTTC.

The V and J genes are TRBV4-3 and TRBJ2-1; TRBD2 aligns across 7 bases. The CDR3 consists of 15 residues. Germline V gives CDR1 LGHNA, CDR2 YSLEER. With 0 bases clipped from V and 6 bases from J, the junction kept 5 bases outside the gene matches. CDR3 sequence reads: CASSQDPERGNEQFF. The CDR3 DNA is TGCGCCAGCAGCCAAGATCCGGAGCGGGGCAATGAGCAGTTCTTC.

V and J are TRBV19 and TRBJ2-7; 8 bases are shared with TRBD2. Germline V gives CDR1 LNHDA, CDR2 SQIVND (reference sequence). V lost 6 bases to trimming and J lost 0 bases; unmatched junction nucleotides: 7. The CDR3 covers 15 residues. CDR3 DNA: TGTGCCAGTAGAGTCAGCGGGAGAAGCTCCTACGAGCAGTACTTC. Translation: CASRVSGRSSYEQYF.

V and J are TRBV11-3 and TRBJ2-1, with 8 positions matching TRBD2. Germline V gene sequence: CDR1 SGHNT, CDR2 YENEEA. This CDR3 region has 16 residues. The ends lost 0 bases at V and 4 bases at J; junction bases unmatched: 5. CDR3 sequence (DNA): TGTGCCAGCAGCTTAGATGGCGGGAGGAGGTACAATGAGCAGTTCTTC. This gives the protein CASSLDGGRRYNEQFF.

CDR3 region: CSVDDRGLDTQYF. As DNA, the CDR3 is TGCAGCGTTGATGACAGGGGGCTAGATACGCAGTATTTT. V gene TRBV29-1 combines with J gene TRBJ2-3; 10 positions agree with TRBD1. The trim removed 3 bases at V and 5 bases at J, leaving 2 bases unmatched. The CDR3 is 13 amino acids. Germline assignment: CDR1 SQVTM and CDR2 ANQGSEA.

The CDR3 DNA is TGTGCCAGCAGCTTAAAACTTGAGCAGTTCTTC. Residues: CASSLKLEQFF. The rearrangement links TRBV13 to TRBJ2-1; no definite D call. V was pared by 2 bases and J by 9 bases, with 5 bases between. There are 11 residues in the CDR3. Germline loops: CDR1 PRHDT, CDR2 FYEKMQ (reference sequence).

The chain couples TRBV28 to TRBJ1-1; no clear D. Germline loops: CDR1 MDHEN, CDR2 SYDVKM. Trimming removed 5 bases at V and 3 bases at J, with 4 bases between. The CDR3 length is 11 residues. The CDR3 is CASSPHTEAFF. The CDR3 region has the DNA TGTGCCAGCAGTCCCCACACTGAAGCTTTCTTT.

The V call is TRBV6-1, the J call TRBJ1-5; D possibly corresponds to TRBD1 (5 bases). This CDR3 region has 14 residues. V dropped 3 bases and J dropped 4 bases, with 10 bases sitting between them. Germline V CDR1 and CDR2: MNHNS, SASEGT. The chain's CDR3 is CASSERQNNQPQHF. CDR3 nucleotides: TGTGCCAGCAGTGAGAGACAGAATAATCAGCCCCAGCATTTT.

V and J are TRBV5-1 and TRBJ1-1; D perhaps matches TRBD1 (6 bases). V was cut by 4 bases and J by 7 bases, with 11 bases left in between. Germline CDR1 and CDR2: SGHRS and YFSETQ. The length of the CDR3 is 12 residues. CDR3 nucleotide sequence: TGCGCCAGCAGCATCGGACAGTTTGAAGCTTTCTTT. It encodes CASSIGQFEAFF. Full variable domain (remainder filled in from reference TRBV5-1 and TRBJ1-1): KAGVTQTPRYLIKTRGQQVTLSCSPISGHRSVSWYQQTPGQGLQFLFEYFSETQRNKGNFPGRFSGRQFSNSRSEMNVSTLELGDSALYLCASSIGQFEAFFGQGTRLTVV.

The V and J genes are TRBV2 and TRBJ1-1, with 9 bases fitting TRBD1. With 6 bases clipped from V and 0 bases from J, the junction kept 5 bases outside the gene matches. The length of the CDR3 is 15 residues. Germline CDR1 reads SNHLY; CDR2 reads FYNNEI. Here the CDR3 reads CASRRHRGLNTEAFF. CDR3 coding DNA: TGTGCCAGCAGGAGACACAGGGGGCTGAACACTGAAGCTTTCTTT.

This clone was counted a single time. J is TRBJ2-7 and V is TRBV7-8; D not resolved. The CDR3 extends over 15 amino acids. CDR1 and CDR2 (germline): SGHVS, FQNEAQ. V lost 0 bases and J lost 0, with 9 bases in between. The CDR3 DNA follows: TGTGCCAGCAGCTTAGCAGGGAACCCCTCCTACGAGCAGTACTTC. Its translation: CASSLAGNPSYEQYF. Combining the CDR3 with reference TRBV7-8 and TRBJ2-7 gives the whole variable domain GAGVSQSPRYKVAKRGQDVALRCDPISGHVSLFWYQQALGQGPEFLTYFQNEAQLDKSGLPSDRFFAERPEGSVSTLKIQRTQQEDSAVYLCASSLAGNPSYEQYFGPGTRLTVT.